These 30 T cell receptor beta chains were all obtained from the same sample, sequenced in a study of identifying expanded T cells in peripheral blood. Only in-frame clones appear in the TCRdb table, and some are missing; sequencing was by immunoSEQ multiplex PCR. The sample shows more than 50,000 clones, approximately 83% of them seen only once. Material for sequencing was blood. The source of these receptors is a person aged 18 to 70 in good health.

This chain joins TRBV9 and TRBJ2-7; 9 positions match TRBD1. Germline V gene sequence: CDR1 SGDLS, CDR2 YYNGEE. This CDR3 region has 15 residues. V lost 0 bases and J lost 6; bases outside the gene matches: 7. The CDR3, as DNA: TGTGCCAGCAGCGTAGGTGGGACAGGGATCGCCGAGCAGTACTTC. Amino acids: CASSVGGTGIAEQYF.

The V and J genes are TRBV25-1 and TRBJ2-3, with D perhaps TRBD1 or TRBD2 (6 bases each). Per the germline V gene, CDR1 is MGHDK and CDR2 is SYGVNS. CDR3 size: 16 residues. V lost 0 bases to trimming and J lost 6 bases, with 16 bases between them. The CDR3 nucleotides are TGTGCCAGCAGTGAATATAACCCGAGGGGGGCGGATACGCAGTATTTT. It codes for CASSEYNPRGADTQYF.

The chain links TRBV7-2 to TRBJ2-7; D unclear. The CDR3 is made up of 13 amino acids. Trimming took off 3 bases at V and 4 bases at J, with 10 bases between the two ends. Germline CDR1 and CDR2: SGHTA and FQGNSA. Here the CDR3 DNA reads TGTGCCAGCAGCTTTTCGGGTGGTTACGAGCAGTACGTC. Translating gives CASSFSGGYEQYV.

J is TRBJ1-1 and V is TRBV29-1, with a possible D match to TRBD1 (6 bases). Germline V CDR1 and CDR2: SQVTM, ANQGSEA. The CDR3 is made up of 14 amino acids. Trimming took 7 bases from V and 5 from J, leaving 20 bases between them. The CDR3 loop is CSATHIGGRTEAFF. The CDR3, as DNA: TGCAGCGCCACCCACATCGGGGGGCGGACTGAAGCTTTCTTT. Full variable domain (rest looked up from reference TRBV29-1 and TRBJ1-1): SAVISQKPSRDICQRGTSLTIQCQVDSQVTMMFWYRQQPGQSLTLIATANQGSEATYESGFVIDKFPISRPNLTFSTLTVSNMSPEDSSIYLCSATHIGGRTEAFFGQGTRLTVV.

The chain joins TRBV29-1 to TRBJ1-1; 8 positions match TRBD1. The CDR3 length is 14 residues. The V and J ends lost 2 bases and 1 base, in that order; junction bases with no gene match: 3. Per germline, CDR1 SQVTM and CDR2 ANQGSEA. This CDR3 reads CSVEQGAWNTEAFF. The CDR3 region has the DNA TGCAGCGTTGAACAGGGGGCCTGGAACACTGAAGCTTTCTTT.

V usage is TRBV5-1 and J usage is TRBJ2-7; weak D call: TRBD2 (5 bases). The CDR3 spans 13 residues. The V end was cut by 4 bases, the J end by 3 bases, with 11 bases between. Germline CDR1 reads SGHRS; CDR2 reads YFSETQ. The DNA for the CDR3 is TGCGCCAGCAGCGCCGGGAACCACTACGAGCAGTACTTC. Residues: CASSAGNHYEQYF.

This chain uses TRBV5-4 with TRBJ2-5; D possibly corresponds to TRBD2 (6 bases). The ends were cut back, 5 bases at V and 1 base at J, with 9 bases in the middle. Per germline, CDR1 SGHNT and CDR2 YYREEE (reference sequence). This CDR3 has 13 residues. Here the CDR3 reads CASRKRVQETQYF. The CDR3 DNA is TGTGCCAGCAGGAAGCGGGTCCAAGAGACCCAGTACTTC.

The genes are TRBV9 and TRBJ2-7; 13 bases are shared with TRBD2. There are 15 residues in the CDR3. The V and J ends lost 3 bases and 7 bases, in that order; junction bases with no gene match: 7. Germline V gene sequence: CDR1 SGDLS, CDR2 YYNGEE. This CDR3 is CASSASGTSGVEQYF. The CDR3 region has the DNA TGTGCCAGCAGCGCCTCCGGGACTAGCGGGGTGGAGCAGTACTTC.

CDR3 in amino acids: CASRAGLASTGELFF. The CDR3 nucleotides are TGTGCCAGCAGGGCCGGACTAGCCTCCACCGGGGAGCTGTTTTTT. The chain recombines TRBV6-5 with TRBJ2-2; 8 bases are shared with TRBD2. Trimming at V came to 6 bases and at J to 4 bases, leaving 7 bases not matched to a gene. The CDR3 has 15 residues. Per the germline V gene, CDR1 is MNHEY and CDR2 is SVGAGI.

V gene TRBV7-9 combines with J gene TRBJ1-1, with no clear D. This CDR3 is built from 13 residues. V was clipped by 1 base and J by 7 bases, with 10 bases between them. Germline CDR1 and CDR2: SEHNR and FQNEAQ (reference sequence). The CDR3 nucleotides are TGTGCCAGCAGCTTAGACCCCAGGCATGAAGCTTTCTTT. Translated: CASSLDPRHEAFF.

The chain recombines TRBV30 with TRBJ1-6, with TRBD1 identical over 7 bases. Losses at the gene ends were 2 bases for V and 13 bases for J; bases not matched to a gene: 14. The germline CDR1 and CDR2 sequences are GTSNPN and SVGIG (reference sequence). This CDR3 is 15 amino acids long. The CDR3, as DNA: TGTGCCTGGAGTCCGATCGGACAGGTATTTACGCCCCTCCACTTT. It encodes CAWSPIGQVFTPLHF.

This clone has just one count. This chain connects TRBV5-1 to TRBJ2-5, with TRBD2 matching 9 bases. Germline V gene lookup returns CDR1 SGHRS and CDR2 YFSETQ. The CDR3 is 16 residues long. The J segment lost 2 bases and the V segment lost 0 bases, leaving 5 bases of the junction unmatched. CDR3 DNA sequence: TGCGCCAGCAGCTTGGACATAGCGGGGGTACAAGAGACCCAGTACTTC. Its translation: CASSLDIAGVQETQYF.

This clone was observed a few times. The chain recombines TRBV6-7 with TRBJ1-2; maybe TRBD1 (6 bases). TRBV6-7 is assigned to the ORF class and has an uncertain function. The CDR3 consists of 15 residues. CDR3 in amino acids: CAHAGGQGPLYGYTF. CDR3 in DNA: TGTGCTCATGCGGGGGGCCAAGGTCCCCTCTATGGCTACACCTTC.

This chain joins TRBV11-3 and TRBJ2-5; perhaps TRBD2 as D (5 bases). This CDR3 region has 13 residues. Trimming removed 0 bases at V and 9 bases at J, with 11 bases between. Germline V gene data show CDR1 as SGHNT and CDR2 as YENEEA. CDR3 region: CASSLEIMDSQYF. The CDR3 nucleotides are TGTGCCAGCAGCTTAGAGATAATGGACTCCCAGTACTTC.

This chain connects TRBV10-3 to TRBJ2-3; a possible D gene is TRBD2 (6 bases). The V end lost 4 bases, the J end lost 5 bases, and 13 bases lay between the germline ends. The germline V gene has CDR1 ENHRY and CDR2 SYGVKD. The CDR3 loop spans 14 amino acids. The DNA of the CDR3 is TGTGCCATCAGTGTGGGACTCAACCAAGATACGCAGTATTTT. Its protein product is CAISVGLNQDTQYF.

This chain uses TRBV4-1 with TRBJ2-7; 9 bases align to TRBD1. CDR3 length: 15 residues. The trim removed 5 bases at V and 5 bases at J, leaving 10 bases unmatched. CDR1 MGHRA and CDR2 YSYEKL come from the germline V gene. The DNA for the CDR3 is TGCGCCAGCAGCGCGCGGACAGGGGATTTCGACGAGCAGTACTTC. Protein: CASSARTGDFDEQYF.

This clone was recorded a few times. This CDR3 reads CASSQSTGGNYGYTF. The CDR3 nucleotides read TGTGCCAGCAGTCAATCGACAGGGGGGAACTATGGCTACACCTTC. The V gene is TRBV27, the J gene TRBJ1-2; 9 nucleotides match TRBD1. The V gene end was trimmed by 5 bases and the J gene end by 2 bases; junction bases not matched to a gene: 6. CDR3 length: 15 residues. In germline, CDR1 is MNHEY, CDR2 SMNVEV (reference sequence).

V and J are TRBV19 and TRBJ1-5; TRBD1 agrees at 9 bases. V lost 3 bases to trimming and J lost 0 bases; unmatched junction nucleotides: 3. Per the germline V gene, CDR1 is LNHDA and CDR2 is SQIVND (reference sequence). The CDR3 totals 16 residues. The CDR3 coding sequence is TGTGCCAGTAGTATGGGGACAGGGTATAGCAATCAGCCCCAGCATTTT. Protein sequence: CASSMGTGYSNQPQHF.

J is TRBJ1-4 and V is TRBV5-6; D is uncertain. Germline CDR1 SGHDT, CDR2 YYEEEE. Between the trimmed V and J ends, which lost 2 bases and 10 bases, there was a span of 9 bases. This CDR3 has 12 amino acids. In nucleotides, the CDR3 is TGTGCCAGCAGCTTTGGTCTAGCAAAACTGTTTTTT. Translating it yields CASSFGLAKLFF. The full variable domain, completed using reference TRBV5-6 and TRBJ1-4, is DAGVTQSPTHLIKTRGQQVTLRCSPKSGHDTVSWYQQALGQGPQFIFQYYEEEERQRGNFPDRFSGHQFPNYSSELNVNALLLGDSALYLCASSFGLAKLFFGSGTQLSVL.

The chain links TRBV7-9 to TRBJ2-5; D is possibly TRBD1 (5 bases). The CDR3 length is 13 residues. Between the trimmed V and J ends, which lost 4 bases and 9 bases, there was a span of 15 bases. Germline-derived CDR1 and CDR2 are SEHNR and FQNEAQ (reference sequence). This CDR3 is CASSYGAGPPQYF. CDR3 DNA: TGTGCCAGCAGCTATGGGGCTGGACCTCCCCAGTACTTC.

The chain has TRBV7-8 and TRBJ2-7; D is unresolved. The CDR3 has 12 residues. Germline V gene sequence: CDR1 SGHVS, CDR2 FQNEAQ. Trimming stripped 5 bases from V and 6 bases from J, with 11 bases between. CDR3 amino acids: CASSRYTAEQYF. The CDR3 DNA reads as TGTGCCAGCAGCCGATACACCGCCGAGCAGTACTTC.

The chain links TRBV7-9 to TRBJ1-4, with 7 bases identical to TRBD1. Germline V gene lookup returns CDR1 SEHNR and CDR2 FQNEAQ (reference sequence). J lost 4 bases, V lost 6 bases, and 5 bases had no gene match. CDR3 length: 14 amino acids. The CDR3 protein is CASRPQGNNEKLFF. As DNA, the CDR3 is TGTGCCAGCAGACCACAGGGGAATAATGAAAAACTGTTTTTT.

The J gene is TRBJ1-2, the V gene TRBV10-3; TRBD1 matches 12 bases. The CDR3 is 14 amino acids. V lost 9 bases to trimming and J lost 5 bases; unmatched junction nucleotides: 7. Germline lookup yields CDR1 ENHRY and CDR2 SYGVKD. The CDR3 loop is CAIGTGGFEYGYTF. The CDR3 DNA is TGTGCCATAGGGACAGGGGGCTTTGAATATGGCTACACCTTC.

The V call is TRBV6-1, the J call TRBJ1-2; D uncertain. The CDR3 totals 11 residues. Germline V gives CDR1 MNHNS, CDR2 SASEGT. Trimming stripped 4 bases from V and 8 bases from J, with 8 bases between. The CDR3 spells CASSALWGYTF. The DNA of the CDR3 is TGTGCCAGCAGTGCCCTTTGGGGCTACACCTTC.

The gene calls are TRBV19 and TRBJ1-2, with TRBD1 matching 10 bases. This CDR3 has 15 residues. Germline assignment: CDR1 LNHDA and CDR2 SQIVND (reference sequence). Losses at the gene ends were 8 bases for V and 0 bases for J; bases not matched to a gene: 6. The CDR3 loop reads CASSDRGQANYGYTF. The CDR3 coding sequence is TGTGCCAGTTCAGACAGGGGGCAAGCTAACTATGGCTACACCTTC. Drawing the rest from reference TRBV19 and TRBJ1-2, the complete variable domain is DGGITQSPKYLFRKEGQNVTLSCEQNLNHDAMYWYRQDPGQGLRLIYYSQIVNDFQKGDIAEGYSVSREKKESFPLTVTSAQKNPTAFYLCASSDRGQANYGYTFGSGTRLTVV.

This clone has a handful of counts. V is TRBV9 and J is TRBJ1-3; D not resolved. Trimming stripped 0 bases from V and 4 bases from J, with 2 bases between. Germline values: CDR1 SGDLS, CDR2 YYNGEE. The CDR3 consists of 12 residues. This CDR3 is CASSVEGNTIYF. The DNA of the CDR3 is TGTGCCAGCAGCGTAGAAGGAAACACCATATATTTT.

The chain combines TRBV9 with TRBJ2-7, with TRBD1 matching 9 bases. The V and J ends lost 3 bases and 6 bases, in that order; junction bases with no gene match: 7. Germline values: CDR1 SGDLS, CDR2 YYNGEE. This CDR3 has 14 residues. In DNA, the CDR3 is TGTGCCAGCAGCGACTGGGACAGGGATGGCGAGCAGTACTTC. It is translated as CASSDWDRDGEQYF.

The genes are TRBV4-3 and TRBJ2-1, with 11 bases aligning to TRBD2. This CDR3 is 15 amino acids long. The germline CDR1 and CDR2 sequences are LGHNA and YSLEER. The V and J ends lost 1 base and 8 bases, in that order; junction bases with no gene match: 4. The CDR3 reads CASSQVTSGIHEQFF. In nucleotides, the CDR3 is TGCGCCAGCAGCCAAGTGACTAGCGGGATCCATGAGCAGTTCTTC.

The chain is built from TRBV5-6 and TRBJ1-2, with D tentatively TRBD1 (5 bases). The CDR3 runs 16 residues. CDR1 SGHDT and CDR2 YYEEEE come from the germline V gene. V lost 2 bases and J lost 8, with 22 bases in between. The CDR3 sequence is CASSFSSNRGTTGYTF. In DNA form, the CDR3 reads TGTGCCAGCAGCTTCTCATCGAATCGGGGGACTACAGGCTACACCTTC. The entire variable domain, with the rest obtained from reference TRBV5-6 and TRBJ1-2, is as follows: DAGVTQSPTHLIKTRGQQVTLRCSPKSGHDTVSWYQQALGQGPQFIFQYYEEEERQRGNFPDRFSGHQFPNYSSELNVNALLLGDSALYLCASSFSSNRGTTGYTFGSGTRLTVV.

The rearrangement uses TRBV5-1 and TRBJ2-7; no reliable D call. Between the trimmed V and J ends, which lost 3 bases and 1 base, there was a span of 17 bases. Germline V gives CDR1 SGHRS, CDR2 YFSETQ. The CDR3 sequence is 16 residues long. The CDR3 sequence: CASSSLAGVGSYEQYF. The CDR3, as DNA: TGCGCCAGCAGCTCGTTAGCAGGAGTGGGTTCCTACGAGCAGTACTTC.